This TCR beta chain was recovered during a study of post-analysis software for immune sequencing data. Study in general: The patients showed relapsing-remitting, secondary progressive and progressive-relapsing multiple sclerosis courses.

Presence of unique molecular identifiers characterized the TCR beta cDNA libraries. TCRdb used MiXCR to reprocess the PCR reads, holding one entry per CDR3 protein. The table includes about 770,000 distinct CDR3 sequences, more than 45% detected once. The germline CDR1 and CDR2 sequences are SNHLY and FYNNEI. The length of the CDR3 is 13 residues. V was pared by 5 bases and J by 8 bases, with 15 bases between. Study results and caveats: With TRBV5-6, TRBV5-1 and TRBV20-1 included, 5 or 6 TRBV segments were more frequent in patients than in controls.

Notes on this clonotype: The antigen is unknown.

The V call is TRBV2, the J call TRBJ1-2, with D unclear. The sequencing input was blood. The receptor comes from a girl aged 5 to 17 with multiple sclerosis. CDR3 residues: CASSRLEVEGYTF. For the CDR3, the DNA is TGTGCCAGCAGTCGCTTAGAAGTGGAAGGCTACACCTTC.